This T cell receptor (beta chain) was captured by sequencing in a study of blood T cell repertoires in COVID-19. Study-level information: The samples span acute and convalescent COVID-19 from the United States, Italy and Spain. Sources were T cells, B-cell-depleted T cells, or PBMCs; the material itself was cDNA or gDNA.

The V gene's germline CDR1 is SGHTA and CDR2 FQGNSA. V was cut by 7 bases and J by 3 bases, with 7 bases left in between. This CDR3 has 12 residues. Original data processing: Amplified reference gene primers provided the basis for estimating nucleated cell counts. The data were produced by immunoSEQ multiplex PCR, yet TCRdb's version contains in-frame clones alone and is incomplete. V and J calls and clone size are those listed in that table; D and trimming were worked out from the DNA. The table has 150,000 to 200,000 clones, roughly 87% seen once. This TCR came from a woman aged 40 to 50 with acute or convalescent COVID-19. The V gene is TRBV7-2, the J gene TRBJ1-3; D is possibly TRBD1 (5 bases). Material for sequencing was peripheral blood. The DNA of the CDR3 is TGTGCCAGCACCGACAGTGGAAACACCATATATTTT. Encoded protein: CASTDSGNTIYF.